This entry features one TCR beta chain sequence. Between the trimmed V and J ends, which lost 10 bases and 4 bases, there was a span of 14 bases. The CDR3 is 14 amino acids. The V gene's germline CDR1 is MDHEN and CDR2 SYDVKM. This specimen comes from a study of blood T cell repertoires in COVID-19. The table came from immunoSEQ multiplex PCR; TCRdb's copy has only in-frame clones and leaves some out. The table shows approximately 110,000 clones, with 90% occurring only once. Sequenced material: peripheral blood. The origin of this receptor is a human donor in a cohort sampled during active COVID-19. This rearrangement joins TRBV28 to TRBJ2-6, with D hard to call. The CDR3 is CATSVLSGANVLTF. As DNA, the CDR3 is TGTGCCACCTCCGTCCTTTCCGGGGCCAACGTCCTGACTTTC.